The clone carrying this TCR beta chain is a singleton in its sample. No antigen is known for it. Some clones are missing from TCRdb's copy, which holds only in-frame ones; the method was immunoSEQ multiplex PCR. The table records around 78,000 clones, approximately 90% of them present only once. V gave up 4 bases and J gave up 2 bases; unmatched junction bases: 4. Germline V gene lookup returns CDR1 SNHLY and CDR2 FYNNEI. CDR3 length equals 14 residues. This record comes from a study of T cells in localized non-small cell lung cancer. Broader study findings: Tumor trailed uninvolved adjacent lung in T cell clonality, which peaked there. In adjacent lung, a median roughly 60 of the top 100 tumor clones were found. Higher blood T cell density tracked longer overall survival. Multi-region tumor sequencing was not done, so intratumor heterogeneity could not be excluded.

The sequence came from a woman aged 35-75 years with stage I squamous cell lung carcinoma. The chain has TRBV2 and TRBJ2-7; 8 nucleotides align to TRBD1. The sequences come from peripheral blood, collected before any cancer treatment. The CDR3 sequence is CASSGTGMTYEQYF. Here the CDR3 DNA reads TGTGCCAGCAGTGGGACAGGGATGACCTACGAGCAGTACTTC.